This T cell receptor beta chain stems from a study of human T cells and chemical hapten exposure. Background on the study: Patches that contained 0.01% DPC were applied to the upper back and read at 6 days.

The time point here: pre-sensitization, week 0. The treatment denotes: therapeutic diphenylcyclopropenone sensitization with weekly scalp DPC. Blood collection happened ahead of applying each patch test. CDR1 is MNHEY and CDR2 is SVGEGT in the germline V gene. The CDR3 is 14 amino acids. Trimming took off 3 bases at V and 6 bases at J, with 15 bases between the two ends. TCRdb re-called the RACE reads with MiXCR, one entry per CDR3 protein. The sample contains roughly 110,000 distinct CDR3 sequences, more than 10% of which appear only once. There are many counts of this clonotype. The chain couples TRBV6-2 or TRBV6-3 to TRBJ2-7, with D perhaps TRBD2 (6 bases). The receptor comes from a woman aged 50 to 60 with alopecia areata. Some clones in this sample may be carry-over from other donors' samples. Sequencing used whole blood, obtained in connection with sensitization to the hapten diphenylcyclopropenone (DPC). The CDR3 DNA follows: TGTGCCAGCAGTTATACCGGGAGCGTTCTCGAGCAGTACTTC. Residues: CASSYTGSVLEQYF.